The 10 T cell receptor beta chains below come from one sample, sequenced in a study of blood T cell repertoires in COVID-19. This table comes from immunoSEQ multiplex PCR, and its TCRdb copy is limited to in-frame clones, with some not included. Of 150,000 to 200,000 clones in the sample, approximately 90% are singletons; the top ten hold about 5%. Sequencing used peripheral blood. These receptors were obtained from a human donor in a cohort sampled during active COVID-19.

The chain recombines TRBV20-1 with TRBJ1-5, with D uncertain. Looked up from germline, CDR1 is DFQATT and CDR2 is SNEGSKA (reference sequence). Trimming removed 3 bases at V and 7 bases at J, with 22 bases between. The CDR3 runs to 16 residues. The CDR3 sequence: CSASEWWGVQEQPQHF. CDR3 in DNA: TGCAGTGCTAGTGAGTGGTGGGGAGTTCAAGAACAGCCCCAGCATTTT.

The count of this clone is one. CDR3 coding DNA: TGCAGCGTTGGGCTGAAGACAGGGGGCGTAGGCCAGCAGTACTTC. This codes for CSVGLKTGGVGQQYF. The rearrangement uses TRBV29-1 and TRBJ2-7; 10 bases fit TRBD1. CDR1 and CDR2 from the germline V gene are SQVTM and ANQGSEA. The CDR3 spans 15 residues. With V trimmed by 4 bases and J by 8 bases, 14 bases remained unmatched.

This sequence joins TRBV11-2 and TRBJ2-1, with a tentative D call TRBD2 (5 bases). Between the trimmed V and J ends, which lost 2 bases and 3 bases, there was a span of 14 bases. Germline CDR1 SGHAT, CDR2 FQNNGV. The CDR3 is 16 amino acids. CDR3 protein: CASSLPPDGDYNEQFF. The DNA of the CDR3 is TGTGCCAGCAGCTTACCCCCGGACGGGGACTACAATGAGCAGTTCTTC.

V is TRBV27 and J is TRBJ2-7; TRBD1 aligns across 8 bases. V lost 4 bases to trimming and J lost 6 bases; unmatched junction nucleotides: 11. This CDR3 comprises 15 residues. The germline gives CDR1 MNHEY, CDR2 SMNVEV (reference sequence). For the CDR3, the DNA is TGTGCCAGCAGTTCCTTCCGGGACAGGCTAACCGAGCAGTACTTC. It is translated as CASSSFRDRLTEQYF.

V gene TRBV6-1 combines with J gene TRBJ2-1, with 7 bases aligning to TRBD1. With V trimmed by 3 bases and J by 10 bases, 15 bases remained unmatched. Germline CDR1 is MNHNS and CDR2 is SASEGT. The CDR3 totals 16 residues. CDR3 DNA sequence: TGTGCCAGCAGTGACCGACAGGGAAGGAGACACACGGAGCAGTTCTTC. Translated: CASSDRQGRRHTEQFF.

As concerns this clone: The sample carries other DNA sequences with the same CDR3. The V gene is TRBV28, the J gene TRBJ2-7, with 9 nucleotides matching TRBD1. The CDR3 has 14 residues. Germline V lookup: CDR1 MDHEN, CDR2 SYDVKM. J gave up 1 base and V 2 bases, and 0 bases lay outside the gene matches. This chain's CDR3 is CASSLGTGSYEQYF. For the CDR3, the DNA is TGTGCCAGCAGTTTAGGGACAGGGTCCTACGAGCAGTACTTC.

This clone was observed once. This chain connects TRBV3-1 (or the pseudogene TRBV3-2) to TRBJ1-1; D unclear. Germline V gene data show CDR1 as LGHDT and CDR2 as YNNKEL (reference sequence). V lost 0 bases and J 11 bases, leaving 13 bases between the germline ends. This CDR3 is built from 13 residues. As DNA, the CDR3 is TGTGCCAGCAGCCAAGATTTGGCCAGGAGGGCTTTCTTT. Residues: CASSQDLARRAFF.

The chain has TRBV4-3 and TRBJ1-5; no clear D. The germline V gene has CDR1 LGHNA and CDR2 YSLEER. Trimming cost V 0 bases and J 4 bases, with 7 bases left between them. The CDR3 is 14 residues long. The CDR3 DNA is TGCGCCAGCAGCCAAGATAGAAGAAATCAGCCCCAGCATTTT. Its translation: CASSQDRRNQPQHF.

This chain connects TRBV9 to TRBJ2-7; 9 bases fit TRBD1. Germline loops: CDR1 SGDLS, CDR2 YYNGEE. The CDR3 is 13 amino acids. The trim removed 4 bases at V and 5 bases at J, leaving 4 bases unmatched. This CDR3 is CASSRQGVNEQYF. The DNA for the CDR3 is TGTGCCAGCAGCCGACAGGGGGTCAACGAGCAGTACTTC.

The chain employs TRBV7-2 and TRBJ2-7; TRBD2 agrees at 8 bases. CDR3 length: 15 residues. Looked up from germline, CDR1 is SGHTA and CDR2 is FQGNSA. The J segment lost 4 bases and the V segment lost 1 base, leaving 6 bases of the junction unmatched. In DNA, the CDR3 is TGTGCCAGCAGCTTAGGGGTAGCGGGGACTTACGAGCAGTACTTC. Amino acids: CASSLGVAGTYEQYF. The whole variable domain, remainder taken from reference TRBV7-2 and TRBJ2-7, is GAGVSQSPSNKVTEKGKDVELRCDPISGHTALYWYRQSLGQGLEFLIYFQGNSAPDKSGLPSDRFSAERTGGSVSTLTIQRTQQEDSAVYLCASSLGVAGTYEQYFGPGTRLTVT.